This is a list of T cell receptor beta chains from one sample in a study of blood T cell repertoires in COVID-19. Profiled with immunoSEQ multiplex PCR; TCRdb holds only in-frame clones, not every one. The sample shows 300,000 to 400,000 clones, more than 75% of them seen only once. Sequences were obtained from peripheral blood. The receptors shown here come from a woman between 50 and 59 years old with COVID-19, enrolled during active disease. The CDR3 runs from the conserved cysteine through the conserved F or W. D genes are given only for firm matches. Rows may omit the clone size; those that give it use once, few, many or a size class.

D gene: TRBD1; V gene: TRBV28; clone size: .; J gene: TRBJ2-7; CDR3 DNA: TGTGCCAGCAGTTTATTAGGGGACAGGGTCTACGAGCAGTACTTC; CDR3 protein: CASSLLGDRVYEQYF
D gene: .; V gene: TRBV7-2; clone size: once; J gene: TRBJ1-2; CDR3 DNA: TGTGCCAGCAGCTTAGTTGGGCAGGGGATTATAGGTTATGGCTACACCTTC; CDR3 protein: CASSLVGQGIIGYGYTF
D gene: TRBD1; V gene: TRBV27; clone size: .; J gene: TRBJ2-2; CDR3 DNA: TGTGCCAGCAGAGGGACAGGGGTTACCGGGGAGCTGTTTTTT; CDR3 protein: CASRGTGVTGELFF
D gene: TRBD1; V gene: TRBV7-3; clone size: .; J gene: TRBJ2-1; CDR3 DNA: TGTGCCAGCAGCTTATTGGGTGCCGGGACAGGGGGTTACAATGAGCAGTTCTTC; CDR3 protein: CASSLLGAGTGGYNEQFF
D gene: TRBD2; V gene: TRBV2; clone size: .; J gene: TRBJ2-1; CDR3 DNA: TGTGCCAGCAGTGGGGACTACTATGAGCAGTTCTTC; CDR3 protein: CASSGDYYEQFF
D gene: TRBD2; V gene: TRBV5-1; clone size: .; J gene: TRBJ2-2; CDR3 DNA: TGCGCCAGCAGCTTGGAGGCTAGCGGGAGCCTCAAGAACACCGGGGAGCTGTTTTTT; CDR3 protein: CASSLEASGSLKNTGELFF
D gene: TRBD2; V gene: TRBV7-8; clone size: .; J gene: TRBJ2-2; CDR3 DNA: TGTGCCAGCCACTCCACCCGGACTAGCGGGAGAGGAGGGGAGCTGTTTTTT; CDR3 protein: CASHSTRTSGRGGELFF
D gene: .; V gene: TRBV4-1; clone size: .; J gene: TRBJ1-1; CDR3 DNA: TGCGCCAGCTCTCGGGGGAACACTGAAGCTTTCTTT; CDR3 protein: CASSRGNTEAFF
D gene: TRBD1; V gene: TRBV10-3; clone size: once; J gene: TRBJ2-3; CDR3 DNA: TGTGCCATCAGTGACTCCCCCCGGGACAGGGGGACAGATACGCAGTATTTT; CDR3 protein: CAISDSPRDRGTDTQYF
D gene: TRBD2; V gene: TRBV30; clone size: .; J gene: TRBJ2-7; CDR3 DNA: TGTGCCTGGAGTGTACGGGGACTAGCGGGCCCCGAGGCCTACGAGCAGTACTTC; CDR3 protein: CAWSVRGLAGPEAYEQYF
D gene: .; V gene: TRBV5-4; clone size: .; J gene: TRBJ2-7; CDR3 DNA: TGTGCCAGCAGCTTGGGGATCCGGGACAAAGCCTACGAGCAGTACTTC; CDR3 protein: CASSLGIRDKAYEQYF
D gene: .; V gene: TRBV23-1; clone size: .; J gene: TRBJ2-3; CDR3 DNA: TGCGCCAGCAGTCAATCGGCCGCCGCCAAGTTCACAGATACGCAGTATTTT; CDR3 protein: CASSQSAAAKFTDTQYF
D gene: TRBD1; V gene: TRBV24-1; clone size: .; J gene: TRBJ2-1; CDR3 DNA: TGTGCCACCAGTGATCCTCGGACAGGGGCTTACAATGAGCAGTTCTTC; CDR3 protein: CATSDPRTGAYNEQFF
D gene: TRBD1; V gene: TRBV7-2; clone size: .; J gene: TRBJ2-1; CDR3 DNA: TGTGCCAGCAGCTCGCAGACAGGGATGCGCAGCAATGAGCAGTTCTTC; CDR3 protein: CASSSQTGMRSNEQFF
D gene: TRBD2; V gene: TRBV19; clone size: .; J gene: TRBJ2-1; CDR3 DNA: TGTGCCAGTAGTATCGGAGCGGGGGGTGATGAGCAGTTCTTC; CDR3 protein: CASSIGAGGDEQFF
D gene: .; V gene: TRBV19; clone size: .; J gene: TRBJ2-7; CDR3 DNA: TGTGCCAGTAGTCCCGGCTCCTACGAGCAGTACTTC; CDR3 protein: CASSPGSYEQYF
D gene: .; V gene: TRBV18; clone size: .; J gene: TRBJ1-6; CDR3 DNA: TGTGCCAGCTCACTAACTTCCCAAGGGGATTCACCCCTCCACTTT; CDR3 protein: CASSLTSQGDSPLHF
D gene: TRBD1; V gene: TRBV9; clone size: .; J gene: TRBJ2-3; CDR3 DNA: TGTGCCAGCAGCGTGGGAAGGAACAGGGGGCTCACAGATACGCAGTATTTT; CDR3 protein: CASSVGRNRGLTDTQYF
D gene: .; V gene: TRBV2; clone size: .; J gene: TRBJ2-5; CDR3 DNA: TGTGCCAGCAGTGACTTACAACCACAAGAGACCCAGTACTTC; CDR3 protein: CASSDLQPQETQYF
D gene: .; V gene: TRBV5-4; clone size: once; J gene: TRBJ2-1; CDR3 DNA: TGTGCCAGCAGCTTGGGTCTCTACCCTGATCAGGGTAATGAGCAGTTCTTC; CDR3 protein: CASSLGLYPDQGNEQFF
D gene: .; V gene: TRBV5-1; clone size: once; J gene: TRBJ1-1; CDR3 DNA: TGCGCCAGCAGCCCGTCCCAGGGCCCGAACACTGAAGCTTTCTTT; CDR3 protein: CASSPSQGPNTEAFF
D gene: .; V gene: TRBV5-4; clone size: .; J gene: TRBJ1-1; CDR3 DNA: TGTGCCAGCAGCTTATTCGGACAGCCGAACACTGAAGCTTTCTTT; CDR3 protein: CASSLFGQPNTEAFF
D gene: TRBD2; V gene: TRBV7-3; clone size: .; J gene: TRBJ2-5; CDR3 DNA: TGTGCCAGCAGCTCCACCTCGGGACTAGCGGGGGAGACCCAGTACTTC; CDR3 protein: CASSSTSGLAGETQYF
D gene: .; V gene: TRBV4-1; clone size: .; J gene: TRBJ2-7; CDR3 DNA: TGCGCCAGCAGCCAAGAATATATTGGCAGCGAGTCCTACGAGCAGTACTTC; CDR3 protein: CASSQEYIGSESYEQYF
D gene: TRBD1; V gene: TRBV18; clone size: .; J gene: TRBJ2-1; CDR3 DNA: TGTGCCAGCCGGACAGGGTATCGCGATGAGCAGTTCTTC; CDR3 protein: CASRTGYRDEQFF
D gene: .; V gene: TRBV18; clone size: .; J gene: TRBJ2-7; CDR3 DNA: TGTGCCAGCTCACCACTAGGGGCAGGAGAATCCTACGAGCAGTACTTC; CDR3 protein: CASSPLGAGESYEQYF
D gene: .; V gene: TRBV6-5; clone size: .; J gene: TRBJ1-1; CDR3 DNA: TGTGCCAGCGCGAGGGGGTCGAACACTGAAGCTTTCTTT; CDR3 protein: CASARGSNTEAFF